This T cell receptor (beta chain) stems from a study of Tregs in tolerant kidney transplant recipients. The study, taken as a whole, reports: Findings come from small patient numbers and require larger validation. Changing PCR primers prevented nucleotide comparison between some patients' samples. This study did not directly address biological reproducibility.

The method was immunoSEQ multiplex PCR; TCRdb's version includes in-frame clones alone and lacks a portion of them. The specimen's table records about 23,000 clones. Related graft donors supplied nonmyeloablative bone marrow transplants, and mixed chimerism was transient. Unstimulated regulatory T cells (CD4+CD25+CD127-), CD4+CD25- non-regulatory cells, CD4 and CD8 cells were FACS-sorted from thawed PBMCs. The CDR3 length is 14 residues. Turning to this clone: Its target is unknown. The read terminates 3 residues ahead of where the CDR3 ends, so the germline J gene completes it.

This sequence joins TRBV12-3 or TRBV12-4 and TRBJ1-2; 9 nucleotides line up with TRBD1. Sequencing was performed on CD4+ T cells from blood (PBMCs), taken 6 months after the transplant. This receptor was identified in a human patient who received a combined kidney and bone marrow transplant. Some T cells could come from the graft donor. The part of the CDR3 DNA that was read is TGTGCCAGCAGTCCCTCGCGACAGGGGGGAGGC. Encoded protein: CASSPSRQGGG. The complete CDR3 reads CASSPSRQGGGYTF.